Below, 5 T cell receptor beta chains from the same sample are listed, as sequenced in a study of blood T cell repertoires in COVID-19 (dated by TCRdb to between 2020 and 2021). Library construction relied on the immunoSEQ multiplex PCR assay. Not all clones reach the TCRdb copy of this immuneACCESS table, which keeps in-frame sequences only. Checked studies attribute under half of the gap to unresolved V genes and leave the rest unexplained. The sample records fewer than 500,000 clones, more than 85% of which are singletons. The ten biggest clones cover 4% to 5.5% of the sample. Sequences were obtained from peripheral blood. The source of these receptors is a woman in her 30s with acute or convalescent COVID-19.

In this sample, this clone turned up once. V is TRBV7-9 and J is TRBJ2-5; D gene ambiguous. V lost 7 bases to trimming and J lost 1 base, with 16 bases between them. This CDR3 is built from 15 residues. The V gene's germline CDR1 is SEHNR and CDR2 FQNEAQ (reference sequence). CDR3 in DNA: TGTGCCAGCAATGCCGCTAGACCGGGCCAAGAGACCCAGTACTTC. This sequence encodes CASNAARPGQETQYF.

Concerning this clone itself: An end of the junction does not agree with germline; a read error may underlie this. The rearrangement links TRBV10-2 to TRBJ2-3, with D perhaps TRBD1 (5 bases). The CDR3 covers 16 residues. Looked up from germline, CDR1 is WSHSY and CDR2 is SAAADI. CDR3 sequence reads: CASSGVLTVSTDTQYF. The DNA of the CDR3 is TGCGCCAGTAGTGGTGTACTGACAGTAAGCACAGATACGCAGTATTTT.

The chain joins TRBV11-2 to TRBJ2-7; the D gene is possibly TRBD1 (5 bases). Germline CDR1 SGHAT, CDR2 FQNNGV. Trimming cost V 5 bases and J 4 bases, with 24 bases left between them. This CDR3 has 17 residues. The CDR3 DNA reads TGTGCCAGCAGCACCTCAAGCAGGGATACAATTGAGTACGAGCAGTACTTC. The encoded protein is CASSTSSRDTIEYEQYF.

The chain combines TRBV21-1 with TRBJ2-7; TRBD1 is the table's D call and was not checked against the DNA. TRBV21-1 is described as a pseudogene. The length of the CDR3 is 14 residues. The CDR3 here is CASSLTGTNYEQYF. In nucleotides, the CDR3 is TGTGCCAGCAGCCTTACCGGGACAAACTACGAGCAGTACTTC.

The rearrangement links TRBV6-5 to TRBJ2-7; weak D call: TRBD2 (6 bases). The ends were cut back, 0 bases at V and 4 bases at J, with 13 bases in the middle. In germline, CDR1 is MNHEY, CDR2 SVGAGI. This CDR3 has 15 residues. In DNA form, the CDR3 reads TGTGCCAGCAGTTACTCGTCGGGACTCCTATACGAGCAGTACTTC. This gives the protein CASSYSSGLLYEQYF.